This entry describes one TCR beta chain. Its antigen has not been determined. There are no base qualities to consult, and no much larger clone falls within one base. V drops 4 bases and J drops 3 bases, leaving 21 bases in between. There are 17 amino acids in the CDR3, from cysteine to phenylalanine inclusive. Only the CDR3 part of the read is kept: 51 bases, read in frame from the first base. CDR1 and CDR2 were assigned from the germline V gene (reference sequence) as LGHDT and YNNKEL. The entry originates in a study of blood T cells in healthy people across ages (dated by TCRdb to between 2014 and 2016). Concerning the study at large: In model experiments, roughly one uniquely barcoded TCR beta cDNA molecule per two T cells was captured by template switching. The study analyzed two additional independent replicas of 1 million unique cDNA reads from the same blood draw for two donors, one aged 18 to 30 and one aged 80 or older. Donors of different ages were randomly distributed across sequencing lanes to avoid experimental bias. Age-related changes in TCR beta repertoire diversity were measured in the study by deep sequencing normalized with unique cDNA molecular identifiers. Donors were grouped into four age groups: young (average approximately 15 years), middle-aged (about 38), aged (roughly 62) and long-lived (just over 80). Beyond this particular receptor, the publication reports: Total diversity estimates from one million sequenced T cells were considered lower bounds and underestimates. Observed TCR beta diversity per million T cells fell roughly linearly with age, and a significant reduction was already apparent by age roughly 40. Compared with the aged group, more naive CD4+ T cells, fewer expanded clones and increased TCR diversity were shown by the long-lived group, suggesting age selection. Observed TCR beta diversity correlated strongly with the percentage of naive T cells measured by flow cytometry. Because donor CMV infection status was unknown, age-related changes in expanded clonotypes were potentially confounded. Conclusive comparison of naive and antigen-experienced compartments was prevented by the profiling of bulk unsorted PBMCs.

The donors were some 39 Caucasian individuals from Russia, aged roughly 6 to 90 years, who were systemically healthy. Each donor gave approximately 9.3 milliliters of peripheral blood, collected into EDTA-treated Vacutainer tubes. Ficoll-Paque density-gradient centrifugation was used to isolate PBMCs, with at least 7 million obtained per sample. Trizol reagent was used to extract total RNA from the PBMCs, yielding at least 5 micrograms per sample. The percentages of naive CD45RAhigh/CD27high T cells were determined by flow cytometry on a PBMC aliquot from every donor. The library came from 5' RACE. Sequencing took place on an Illumina HiSeq 2500. A second 7 to 11 cycle PCR used a sample-barcoded 5' primer and a J-beta primer mix. A unique molecular identifier was introduced onto each TCR beta cDNA molecule by a template-switch 5' adaptor carrying 12 random nucleotides. Each sample yielded at least 2.5 million CDR3-containing paired-end reads. All of the RNA was converted into first-strand cDNA using the Mint cDNA synthesis kit, with a TRBC-specific oligonucleotide serving as the primer. Following uracil-DNA glycosylase treatment, a first 18-cycle PCR with universal primers M1SS and BC2_uni_R was performed on all cDNA. In the source study's methods: For normalization, 1 million high-quality reads were randomly selected from each sample, with every read carrying a distinct molecular identifier. Reads sharing molecular identifiers were discarded rather than binned into consensus sequences. MiTCR, run with a Q25 quality threshold and the strictest error-elimination algorithm, handled CDR3 identification, clonotype clustering and error correction. Lower-bound total TCR beta diversity was estimated with a nonparametric unseen species model using Euler transformation. TCRdb cleaned the public reads at Q25 with fastp, built clones with MiXCR and kept in-frame beta chains. Records with the same CDR3 protein are collapsed into one entry carrying the most frequent genes and DNA. TCRdb, not the original authors, processed these V and J calls. For this sample the table gives 1.5 million to 2 million distinct CDR3 sequences, of which roughly 27% were detected only once. Jointly, the top ten make up less than 9.5% of the sample.

Input material: blood. Recombination connected TRBV3-1 to TRBJ2-5; D gene: possibly TRBD2, on 6 matching bases. The sequence derives from a woman in her 30s in good health. The DNA reads TGTGCCAGCAGCCCCGTCACCGGAGGGCATAGCGAAGAGACCCAGTACTTC. Its coded protein is CASSPVTGGHSEETQYF.